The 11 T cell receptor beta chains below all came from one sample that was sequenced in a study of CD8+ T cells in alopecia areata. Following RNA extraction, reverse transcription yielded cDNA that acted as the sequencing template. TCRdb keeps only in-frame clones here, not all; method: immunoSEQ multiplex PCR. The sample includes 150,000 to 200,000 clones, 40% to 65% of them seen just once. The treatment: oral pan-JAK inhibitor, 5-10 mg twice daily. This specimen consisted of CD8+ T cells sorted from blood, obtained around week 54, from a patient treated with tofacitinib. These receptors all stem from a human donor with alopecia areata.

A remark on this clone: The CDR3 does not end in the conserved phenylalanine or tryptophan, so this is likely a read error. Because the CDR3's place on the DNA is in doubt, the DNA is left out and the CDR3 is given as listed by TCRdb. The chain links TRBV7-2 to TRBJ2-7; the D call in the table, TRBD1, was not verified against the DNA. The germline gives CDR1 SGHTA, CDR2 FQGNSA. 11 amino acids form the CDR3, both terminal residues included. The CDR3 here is CASSSHKVSHM.

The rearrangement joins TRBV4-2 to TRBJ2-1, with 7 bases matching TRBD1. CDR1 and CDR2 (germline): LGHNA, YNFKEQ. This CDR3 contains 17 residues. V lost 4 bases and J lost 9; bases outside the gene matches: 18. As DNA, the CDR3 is TGTGCCAGCAGCCCCCTTACCGGGACAGAAGAGGAAGGTGAGCAGTTCTTC. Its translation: CASSPLTGTEEEGEQFF.

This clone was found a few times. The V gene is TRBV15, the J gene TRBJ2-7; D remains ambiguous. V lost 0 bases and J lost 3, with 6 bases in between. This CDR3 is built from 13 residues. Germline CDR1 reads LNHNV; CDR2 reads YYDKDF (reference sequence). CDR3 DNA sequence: TGTGCCACCAGCAGAGATGGTCGCTACGAGCAGTACTTC. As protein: CATSRDGRYEQYF. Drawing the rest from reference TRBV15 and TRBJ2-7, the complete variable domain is DAMVIQNPRYQVTQFGKPVTLSCSQTLNHNVMYWYQQKSSQAPKLLFHYYDKDFNNEADTPDNFQSRRPNTSFCFLDIRSPGLGDTAMYLCATSRDGRYEQYFGPGTRLTVT.

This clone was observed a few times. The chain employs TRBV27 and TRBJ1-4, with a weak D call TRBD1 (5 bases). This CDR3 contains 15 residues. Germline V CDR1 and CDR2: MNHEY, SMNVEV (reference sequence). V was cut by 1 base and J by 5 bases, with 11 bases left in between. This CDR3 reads CASSLLWGKNEKLFF. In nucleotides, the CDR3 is TGTGCCAGCAGTTTATTATGGGGGAAGAATGAAAAACTGTTTTTT. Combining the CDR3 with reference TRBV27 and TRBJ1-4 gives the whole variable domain EAQVTQNPRYLITVTGKKLTVTCSQNMNHEYMSWYRQDPGLGLRQIYYSMNVEVTDKGDVPEGYKVSRKEKRNFPLILESPSPNQTSLYFCASSLLWGKNEKLFFGSGTQLSVL.

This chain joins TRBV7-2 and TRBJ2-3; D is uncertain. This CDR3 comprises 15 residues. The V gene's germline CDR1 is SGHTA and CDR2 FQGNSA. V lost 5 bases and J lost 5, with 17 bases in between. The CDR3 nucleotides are TGTGCCAGCAGCCAAATGCGCCCTCGGATAGATACGCAGTATTTT. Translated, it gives CASSQMRPRIDTQYF.

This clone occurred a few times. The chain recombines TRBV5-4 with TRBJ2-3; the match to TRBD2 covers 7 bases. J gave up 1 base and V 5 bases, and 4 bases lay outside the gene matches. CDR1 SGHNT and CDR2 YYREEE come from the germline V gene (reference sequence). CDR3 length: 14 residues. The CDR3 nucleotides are TGTGCCAGCAGTCCTCGGGGGGGCACAGATACGCAGTATTTT. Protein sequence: CASSPRGGTDTQYF.

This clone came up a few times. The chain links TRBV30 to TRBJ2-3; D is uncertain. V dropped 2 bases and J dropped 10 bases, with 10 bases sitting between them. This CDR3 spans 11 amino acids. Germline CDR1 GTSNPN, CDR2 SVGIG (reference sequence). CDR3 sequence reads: CAWSRSSPQYF. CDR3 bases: TGTGCCTGGAGTAGATCGTCTCCGCAGTATTTT. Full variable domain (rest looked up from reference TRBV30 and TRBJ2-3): SQTIHQWPATLVQPVGSPLSLECTVEGTSNPNLYWYRQAAGRGLQLLFYSVGIGQISSEVPQNLSASRPQDRQFILSSKKLLLSDSGFYLCAWSRSSPQYFGPGTRLTVL.

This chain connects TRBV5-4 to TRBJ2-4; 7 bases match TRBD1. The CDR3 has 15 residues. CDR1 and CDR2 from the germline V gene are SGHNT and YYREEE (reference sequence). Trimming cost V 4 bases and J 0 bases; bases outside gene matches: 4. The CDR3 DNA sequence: TGTGCCAGCAGCCCCGACAGGGTAGCCAAAAACATTCAGTACTTC. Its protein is CASSPDRVAKNIQYF. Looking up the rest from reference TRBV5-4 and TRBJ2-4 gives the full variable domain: ETGVTQSPTHLIKTRGQQVTLRCSSQSGHNTVSWYQQALGQGPQFIFQYYREEENGRGNFPPRFSGLQFPNYSSELNVNALELDDSALYLCASSPDRVAKNIQYFGAGTRLSVL.

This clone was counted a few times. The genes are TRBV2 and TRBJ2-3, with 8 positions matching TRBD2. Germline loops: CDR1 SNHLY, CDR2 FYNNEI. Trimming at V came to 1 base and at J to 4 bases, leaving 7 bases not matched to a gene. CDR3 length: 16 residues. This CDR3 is CASSEGAGGLSDTQYF. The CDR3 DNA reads TGTGCCAGCAGTGAAGGGGCGGGGGGACTTTCAGATACGCAGTATTTT.

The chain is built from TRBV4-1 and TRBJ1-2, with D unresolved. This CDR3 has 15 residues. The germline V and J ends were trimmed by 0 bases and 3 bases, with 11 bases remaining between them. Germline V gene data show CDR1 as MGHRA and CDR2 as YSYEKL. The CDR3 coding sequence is TGCGCCAGCAGCCAAGAACCTATATTCTACTATGGCTACACCTTC. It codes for CASSQEPIFYYGYTF.

CDR3 residues: CASSSEGTYGYTF. The DNA for the CDR3 is TGCGCCAGCAGCAGCGAGGGGACCTATGGCTACACCTTC. The chain combines TRBV5-1 with TRBJ1-2; TRBD1 is a possible D gene (5 bases). The germline V gene has CDR1 SGHRS and CDR2 YFSETQ. The CDR3 spans 13 residues. V lost 4 bases and J lost 4, with 11 bases in between. Full variable domain (outside the CDR3, taken from reference TRBV5-1 and TRBJ1-2): KAGVTQTPRYLIKTRGQQVTLSCSPISGHRSVSWYQQTPGQGLQFLFEYFSETQRNKGNFPGRFSGRQFSNSRSEMNVSTLELGDSALYLCASSSEGTYGYTFGSGTRLTVV.